This passage covers 29 T cell receptor beta chains from one sample sequenced in a study of T cell changes during pregnancy in multiple sclerosis. The method was immunoSEQ multiplex PCR; TCRdb's version includes in-frame clones alone and lacks a portion of them. Here the sample spans approximately 34,000 clones, approximately 94% being singletons. Sequencing used CD4+ T cells from peripheral blood mononuclear cells, obtained in the second trimester of pregnancy. The receptors were sampled from a female donor with multiple sclerosis, enrolled in a pregnancy study.

The chain has TRBV2 and TRBJ1-3; the D gene is possibly TRBD1 (5 bases). V was cut by 0 bases and J by 4 bases, with 10 bases left in between. The germline gives CDR1 SNHLY, CDR2 FYNNEI. This CDR3 comprises 15 residues. The CDR3 sequence is CASSEASGYGNTIYF. CDR3 nucleotide sequence: TGTGCCAGCAGTGAAGCCTCAGGGTACGGAAACACCATATATTTT.

The J gene is TRBJ1-1, the V gene TRBV18; no definite D call. The germline V gene has CDR1 KGHSH and CDR2 LQKENI. Trimming cost V 6 bases and J 10 bases, with 15 bases left between them. This CDR3 has 12 amino acids. CDR3 DNA: TGTGCCAGCTCCCCGGGAGGGCCCGGAGCTTTCTTT. Its protein is CASSPGGPGAFF.

The chain combines TRBV19 with TRBJ1-5; D possibly corresponds to TRBD1 (5 bases). Trimming took off 1 base at V and 3 bases at J, with 10 bases between the two ends. CDR1 and CDR2 from the germline V gene are LNHDA and SQIVND (reference sequence). This CDR3 has 15 residues. The CDR3 coding sequence is TGTGCCAGTAGTATAGGCGACAGTTACAATCAGCCCCAGCATTTT. It is translated as CASSIGDSYNQPQHF. The full variable domain, its missing parts supplied by reference TRBV19 and TRBJ1-5, is DGGITQSPKYLFRKEGQNVTLSCEQNLNHDAMYWYRQDPGQGLRLIYYSQIVNDFQKGDIAEGYSVSREKKESFPLTVTSAQKNPTAFYLCASSIGDSYNQPQHFGDGTRLSIL.

The chain combines TRBV5-1 with TRBJ1-1, with D possibly TRBD1 on 5 matching bases. The CDR3 extends over 15 amino acids. Germline V gene sequence: CDR1 SGHRS, CDR2 YFSETQ. V was cut by 4 bases and J by 0 bases, with 13 bases left in between. This CDR3 is CASSPGDAMNTEAFF. CDR3 coding DNA: TGCGCCAGCAGCCCGGGGGACGCCATGAACACTGAAGCTTTCTTT.

The genes are TRBV19 and TRBJ1-2, with 11 bases matching TRBD1. Germline-derived CDR1 and CDR2 are LNHDA and SQIVND (reference sequence). The CDR3 consists of 15 residues. The ends lost 7 bases at V and 2 bases at J; junction bases unmatched: 6. The CDR3 here is CASTNRDRGNYGYTF. DNA for the CDR3: TGTGCCAGTACCAACCGGGACAGGGGGAACTATGGCTACACCTTC.

V and J are TRBV5-1 and TRBJ2-3, with D perhaps TRBD2 (6 bases). The germline V gene has CDR1 SGHRS and CDR2 YFSETQ. Trimming shortened V by 3 bases and J by 5 bases, and 10 bases separated the two germline ends. The CDR3 runs 13 residues. CDR3 coding DNA: TGCGCCAGCAGCTCGGGACTCAGAGATACGCAGTATTTT. Protein product: CASSSGLRDTQYF.

V and J are TRBV5-1 and TRBJ2-1; tentatively, D is TRBD2 (5 bases). CDR1 and CDR2 (germline): SGHRS, YFSETQ. The CDR3 contains 15 residues. V lost 0 bases, J lost 5 bases, and 12 bases lay in between. CDR3 bases: TGCGCCAGCAGCTTGGAAGGGCCGGGGAACAATGAGCAGTTCTTC. It specifies CASSLEGPGNNEQFF.

The rearrangement uses TRBV30 and TRBJ2-1, with D maybe TRBD2 (6 bases). Germline values: CDR1 GTSNPN, CDR2 SVGIG (reference sequence). The CDR3 is 15 residues long. Trimming pared 3 bases from V and 7 bases from J, leaving 19 bases between. The DNA for the CDR3 is TGTGCCTGGAGAGGCGTGAGTGGGAGGCGGAATGAGCAGTTCTTC. It is translated as CAWRGVSGRRNEQFF. Drawing the rest from reference TRBV30 and TRBJ2-1, the complete variable domain is SQTIHQWPATLVQPVGSPLSLECTVEGTSNPNLYWYRQAAGRGLQLLFYSVGIGQISSEVPQNLSASRPQDRQFILSSKKLLLSDSGFYLCAWRGVSGRRNEQFFGPGTRLTVL.

The J gene is TRBJ1-4, the V gene TRBV30, with D possibly being TRBD1 (5 bases). Trimming removed 1 base from V and 7 bases from J, with 13 bases in between. The CDR3 length is 14 residues. In germline, CDR1 is GTSNPN, CDR2 SVGIG (reference sequence). The CDR3 protein is CAWSGLGRSEKLFF. CDR3 in DNA: TGTGCCTGGAGTGGGCTGGGGCGTAGTGAAAAACTGTTTTTT.

The V and J genes are TRBV4-1 and TRBJ2-1, with 7 positions matching TRBD2. CDR3 length: 15 residues. Trimming removed 3 bases from V and 2 bases from J; junction bases left unmatched: 4. Germline CDR1 is MGHRA and CDR2 is YSYEKL. CDR3 in amino acids: CASSQGGRPYNEQFF. The CDR3 bases are TGCGCCAGCAGCCAGGGGGGGAGGCCCTACAATGAGCAGTTCTTC.

The table lists this clone with a count of one. The V gene is TRBV29-1, the J gene TRBJ2-5; 9 bases fit TRBD1. Germline assignment: CDR1 SQVTM and CDR2 ANQGSEA. V shed 3 bases and J 2 bases; nucleotides not matched to a gene: 1. The CDR3 spans 13 residues. The CDR3 protein is CSVDGTGQETQYF. As DNA, the CDR3 is TGCAGCGTTGATGGGACAGGGCAAGAGACCCAGTACTTC.

The J gene is TRBJ1-5, the V gene TRBV18; no definite D call. This CDR3 has 15 amino acids. Germline V gene sequence: CDR1 KGHSH, CDR2 LQKENI. The ends were cut back, 1 base at V and 1 base at J, with 8 bases in the middle. CDR3: CASSPRQASNQPQHF. CDR3 in DNA: TGTGCCAGCTCACCACGCCAGGCCAGCAATCAGCCCCAGCATTTT.

The V call is TRBV18, the J call TRBJ1-2; D gene uncertain. The germline V gene has CDR1 KGHSH and CDR2 LQKENI. V dropped 3 bases and J dropped 6 bases, with 14 bases sitting between them. The CDR3 is made up of 14 amino acids. CDR3 residues: CASSPKYRLDGYTF. CDR3 bases: TGTGCCAGCTCACCCAAATATCGGCTAGATGGCTACACCTTC. Full variable domain (missing parts from reference TRBV18 and TRBJ1-2): NAGVMQNPRHLVRRRGQEARLRCSPMKGHSHVYWYRQLPEEGLKFMVYLQKENIIDESGMPKERFSAEFPKEGPSILRIQQVVRGDSAAYFCASSPKYRLDGYTFGSGTRLTVV.

CDR3 residues: CASSISWASGRDEQFF. CDR3 nucleotide sequence: TGTGCCAGTAGTATATCGTGGGCTAGCGGGAGGGATGAGCAGTTCTTC. This chain connects TRBV19 to TRBJ2-1; 12 bases line up with TRBD2. Germline-derived CDR1 and CDR2 are LNHDA and SQIVND (reference sequence). The CDR3 is 16 residues long. V trimming: 2 bases; J trimming: 8 bases; junction bases outside the gene matches: 7.

This clone was seen once. This sequence joins TRBV9 and TRBJ2-7; perhaps TRBD2 as D (5 bases). CDR3 size: 14 residues. The ends were cut back, 4 bases at V and 3 bases at J, with 14 bases in the middle. The germline V gene has CDR1 SGDLS and CDR2 YYNGEE. CDR3: CASSPPGLFYEQYF. The CDR3 nucleotides are TGTGCCAGCAGCCCTCCAGGACTGTTCTACGAGCAGTACTTC. Full variable domain (rest looked up from reference TRBV9 and TRBJ2-7): DSGVTQTPKHLITATGQRVTLRCSPRSGDLSVYWYQQSLDQGLQFLIQYYNGEERAKGNILERFSAQQFPDLHSELNLSSLELGDSALYFCASSPPGLFYEQYFGPGTRLTVT.

The rearrangement links TRBV4-3 to TRBJ2-7, with 7 nucleotides matching TRBD1. J lost 2 bases, V lost 7 bases, and 8 bases had no gene match. The CDR3 length is 14 residues. Germline CDR1 and CDR2: LGHNA and YSLEER. The CDR3 bases are TGCGCCAGCACTCCGACAGGGATAACCTACGAGCAGTACTTC. Translation gives CASTPTGITYEQYF.

V and J are TRBV29-1 and TRBJ2-3, with TRBD1 matching over 8 bases. V was clipped by 3 bases and J by 3 bases; unmatched bases: 2. Germline-derived CDR1 and CDR2 are SQVTM and ANQGSEA. The CDR3 sequence is 13 residues long. As DNA, the CDR3 is TGCAGCGTTGACAGGGGGCAAACAGATACGCAGTATTTT. Amino acid sequence: CSVDRGQTDTQYF.

This chain uses TRBV6-1 with TRBJ2-7, with D possibly TRBD1 on 5 matching bases. Trimming pared 0 bases from V and 6 bases from J, leaving 12 bases between. The CDR3 covers 14 residues. The germline gives CDR1 MNHNS, CDR2 SASEGT. CDR3 nucleotide sequence: TGTGCCAGCAGTGAAGCGCAAAAGGGGCTCGAGCAGTACTTC. Its protein product is CASSEAQKGLEQYF.

The J gene is TRBJ1-2, the V gene TRBV28; TRBD1 might be the D (5 bases). CDR3 length: 15 amino acids. Germline V gene lookup returns CDR1 MDHEN and CDR2 SYDVKM. V was pared by 3 bases and J by 2 bases, with 13 bases between. CDR3 coding DNA: TGTGCCAGCAGTTTGTCGTCTAACAGGAACTATGGCTACACCTTC. Its protein product is CASSLSSNRNYGYTF.

V gene TRBV9 combines with J gene TRBJ2-6; 8 nucleotides agree with TRBD1. The CDR3 length is 16 residues. The V gene's germline CDR1 is SGDLS and CDR2 YYNGEE. J lost 3 bases, V lost 2 bases, and 4 bases had no gene match. The CDR3 sequence is CASSVLTGGGANVLTF. The CDR3 DNA sequence: TGTGCCAGCAGCGTCCTTACAGGGGGTGGGGCCAACGTCCTGACTTTC.

The chain uses TRBV6-1 and TRBJ2-4; 8 bases line up with TRBD1. Unmatched junction bases numbered 8, after V lost 5 bases and J lost 5 bases. The CDR3 is 15 amino acids. Per the germline V gene, CDR1 is MNHNS and CDR2 is SASEGT. The CDR3 DNA sequence: TGTGCCAGCAGTAGCTTCCAGGGGGCGCAAAACATTCAGTACTTC. Translating gives CASSSFQGAQNIQYF.

The chain joins TRBV5-1 to TRBJ2-1; D unclear. The germline V gene encodes CDR1 SGHRS and CDR2 YFSETQ. V lost 4 bases and J lost 5, with 10 bases in between. This CDR3 is 13 amino acids long. CDR3 amino acids: CASSLVSDNEQFF. CDR3 in DNA: TGCGCCAGCAGCCTGGTGTCCGACAATGAGCAGTTCTTC.

J is TRBJ1-5 and V is TRBV28; D remains unclear. This CDR3 region has 13 residues. V gave up 6 bases and J gave up 9 bases, with 15 bases separating them. The germline V gene encodes CDR1 MDHEN and CDR2 SYDVKM. The CDR3 reads CASRRTGSPPQHF. In DNA, the CDR3 is TGTGCCAGCAGGCGGACTGGCTCGCCGCCCCAGCATTTT.

This chain links TRBV5-4 with TRBJ2-3, with TRBD2 identical over 13 bases. Germline V gene lookup returns CDR1 SGHNT and CDR2 YYREEE (reference sequence). The CDR3 totals 16 residues. V dropped 4 bases and J dropped 0; count of bases not matched to a gene: 2. Written as DNA, the CDR3 is TGTGCCAGCAGCGAGGGACTAGCGGGGAGCACAGATACGCAGTATTTT. Its translation is CASSEGLAGSTDTQYF.

The count of this clone is one. The CDR3 sequence: CASATTGTSNTGELFF. DNA for the CDR3: TGTGCCAGCGCCACGACCGGGACATCGAACACCGGGGAGCTGTTTTTT. The V gene is TRBV5-4, the J gene TRBJ2-2; TRBD1 might be the D (6 bases). The V end lost 7 bases, the J end lost 0 bases, and 16 bases lay between the germline ends. This CDR3 spans 16 amino acids. Germline CDR1 and CDR2: SGHNT and YYREEE (reference sequence).

The chain combines TRBV4-1 with TRBJ2-2; 10 nucleotides agree with TRBD2. The junction had 9 bases not matched to a gene; V was cut back by 1 base and J by 7 bases. CDR1 MGHRA and CDR2 YSYEKL come from the germline V gene. This CDR3 region has 17 residues. Here the CDR3 DNA reads TGCGCCAGCAGCCAAGTGGACTTGGGACTAGCGTACGGGGAGCTGTTTTTT. It is translated as CASSQVDLGLAYGELFF.

This clone was observed a handful of times. CDR3 nucleotides: TGTGCCAGCAGCTTGTTGTCTAGCGGGAGCCTTGGCAATGAGCAGTTCTTC. Protein: CASSLLSSGSLGNEQFF. This sequence joins TRBV7-8 and TRBJ2-1, with 10 bases fitting TRBD2. V was pared by 3 bases and J by 6 bases, with 11 bases of the junction left unmatched. CDR1 is SGHVS, CDR2 FQNEAQ, per germline. The CDR3 runs to 17 residues.

The chain carries TRBV5-4 and TRBJ2-7; 7 nucleotides agree with TRBD1. V was clipped by 3 bases and J by 5 bases; unmatched bases: 8. The CDR3 totals 14 residues. CDR1 SGHNT and CDR2 YYREEE come from the germline V gene (reference sequence). CDR3 nucleotides: TGTGCCAGCAGCTCCCCCGGGACAGTGCACGAGCAGTACTTC. Its protein product is CASSSPGTVHEQYF.

In nucleotides, the CDR3 is TGTGCCAGCTCCGGGGACAGGGCAGAGACCCAGTACTTC. Protein product: CASSGDRAETQYF. The rearrangement links TRBV18 to TRBJ2-5; 9 nucleotides match TRBD1. Germline assignment: CDR1 KGHSH and CDR2 LQKENI. This CDR3 contains 13 residues. Germline trimming cut 6 bases from V and 4 bases from J; bases unmatched to any gene: 3. The whole variable domain, filled in from reference TRBV18 and TRBJ2-5, reads NAGVMQNPRHLVRRRGQEARLRCSPMKGHSHVYWYRQLPEEGLKFMVYLQKENIIDESGMPKERFSAEFPKEGPSILRIQQVVRGDSAAYFCASSGDRAETQYFGPGTRLLVL.